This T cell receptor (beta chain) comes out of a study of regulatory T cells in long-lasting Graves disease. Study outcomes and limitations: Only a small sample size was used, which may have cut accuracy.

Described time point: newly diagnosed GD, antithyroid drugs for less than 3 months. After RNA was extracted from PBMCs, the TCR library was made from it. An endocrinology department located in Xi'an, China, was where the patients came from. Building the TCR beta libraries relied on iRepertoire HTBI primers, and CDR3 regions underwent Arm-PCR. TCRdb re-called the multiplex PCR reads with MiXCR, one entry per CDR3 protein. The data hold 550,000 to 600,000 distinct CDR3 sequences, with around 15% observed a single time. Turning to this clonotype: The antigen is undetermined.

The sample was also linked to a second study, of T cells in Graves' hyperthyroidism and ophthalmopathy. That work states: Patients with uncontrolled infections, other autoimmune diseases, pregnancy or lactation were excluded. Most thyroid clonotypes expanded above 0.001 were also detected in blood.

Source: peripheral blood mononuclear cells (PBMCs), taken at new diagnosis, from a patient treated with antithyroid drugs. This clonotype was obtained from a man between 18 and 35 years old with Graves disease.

The CDR3 DNA sequence: TGTGCCAGCAGCTTGGGACAGGGTGGTGGGTATTTT. It codes for CASSLGQGGGYF. The V gene is TRBV5-4, the J gene TRBJ2-3; 7 nucleotides agree with TRBD1. The trim removed 0 bases at V and 14 bases at J, leaving 6 bases unmatched. Germline V gene sequence: CDR1 SGHNT, CDR2 YYREEE (reference sequence). The length of the CDR3 is 12 residues.